This TCR beta chain appears in the sequencing data of a study of cytomegalovirus exposure and HLA in healthy donors (dated by TCRdb to about 2017). General notes on the study: An earlier analysis of a few hundred of the donors reported 276 Gb of sequence data and 117 million unique TCR beta sequences obtained from approximately 180 million T cells. An earlier analysis of some 500 of the donors applied high-throughput TCR beta sequencing to assess whether each TCR beta V gene segment acted as functional or pseudogenic. Across around 400 genotyped donors of the cohort, an average of approximately 200,000 unique TCR beta nucleotide sequences per donor were sequenced, and approximately 19% of those sequences were non-productive. Typing coverage differed by locus: A, B, C, DRB1 and DQB1 were typed in about 629-630 donors, DQA1 in about 560, DPA1 in 606, and DPB1 in 450 to 490. High-throughput TCR immunosequencing, statistical association of individual TCRs with disease status, and machine learning were combined to predict cytomegalovirus infection status. A later analysis re-analyzed previously published TCR beta repertoires from approximately 700 donors and added high-resolution HLA genotyping to study TCR occurrence patterns. Approximately 310 gigabases of sequencing data and 80 million or so unique TCR sequences were included in an early release covering around 600 HLA-typed donors. The aim of the study was to test whether cataloging public T cell receptors could identify signatures of past pathogen exposure. Donor age, sex, ethnicity and CMV serostatus were compiled alongside the repertoire data. The study profiled the T cell repertoires of hundreds of subjects by immunosequencing and related them to cytomegalovirus serostatus. The genetic ancestry cluster associated with self-reported Caucasian donors included 70% to 85% of the approximately 400 genotyped donors. The later analysis used no new phenotypic data to find candidate immune exposures, relying instead on TCR beta sequences and their occurrence across donors. All discovery cohort repertoires had been generated on a single sequencing platform. Besides the first cohort of more than 650 subjects, a separate validation cohort made up of 120 different subjects was used. HLA typing covered class I and class II loci at four-digit resolution. A handful of DR-DQ haplotypes were handled as single units for association and clustering because linkage in the cohort was strong. A later genetic analysis took genome-wide SNP genotypes for 398 of the 666 donors and used that subset as a discovery cohort.

From V the trimming removes 5 bases and from J it removes 7 bases, while the gene matches leave 5 bases of the junction unaccounted for. The cysteine opens and the phenylalanine closes a CDR3 of 13 amino acids. The sequence is cut down to CDR3 DNA, 39 bases in frame from base 1. CDR1 and CDR2 are drawn from the germline V gene: SGHTA, FQGNSA. Libraries came from the immunoSEQ multiplex PCR assay. For the multiplex PCR, a mixture combining 60 forward primers for TCR Vbeta segments and 13 reverse primers for TCR Jbeta segments was used. A multiplex PCR assay on genomic DNA amplified the CDR3 region of rearranged TCR beta genes. The Illumina HiSeq System was used to sequence the amplified TCR beta libraries as 87-base-pair reads. The study's own analysis went as follows. A later analysis counted about 82 million unique TCR beta chains across the 640 or so repertoires, and some 11 million of these chains were shared by at least two donors. A nearest-neighbor algorithm error-corrected the raw reads and collapsed the reads into unique sequences, merging closely related sequences to remove PCR and sequencing errors. Alignment of CDR3 sequences to IMGT reference sequences was used to assign V, D and J gene segments. For a sequence to be retained, at least a six-nucleotide match to both a V gene segment and a J gene segment was required. Rearrangements were classified as productive when the CDR3 lacked stop codons and remained in frame with V and J, and all other rearrangements were classified as non-productive. CDR3 was defined by IMGT convention, running from the second conserved V-encoded cysteine to the conserved J-encoded phenylalanine. The earlier analysis of around 640 of the donors excluded sequences that lacked an unambiguous match to a single V gene segment. An earlier analysis of fewer than 650 of the donors classified V segments as functional when productive rearrangements were above 56.7% and as segregating when the standard deviation between donors was above 5%. A statistical classification framework was built for diagnosing cytomegalovirus status from the catalog of TCR beta chain sequences. V and J gene assignment, in a later analysis, came from comparing TCR nucleotide sequences with IMGT/GENE-DB human TR gene sequences. Using the TCRdist pipeline, a later analysis assigned CDR3 sequences along with most-parsimonious VDJ recombination scenarios. In a later analysis, each TCR beta chain was defined by its CDR3 amino acid sequence together with its V-gene family, and reads lacking a unique V-gene family were excluded. A later analysis removed several hundred highly shared, low-generation-probability nucleotide sequences to deal with suspected cross-contamination and a sequencing artifact. In a later analysis, a clonal expansion index for each public chain was calculated from normalized within-repertoire ranks of inferred template counts. Generation probabilities in a later analysis came from a VDJ recombination model fitted to out-of-frame rearrangements, and those results were checked against IGoR. In a later analysis, TCR-TCR, TCR-HLA and TCR-CMV co-occurrence was scored with hypergeometric tests, and a repertoire-size bias correction was applied to TCR pairs. To estimate false discovery rates, a later analysis permuted the HLA or CMV assignments 20 times. In a later analysis, co-occurring TCRs were grouped using DBSCAN, and TCRdist sequence similarity was added for clustering within HLA-allele-positive subsets. Repertoires with fewer than 30,000 or more than 120,000 public chains, plus five repertoires with anomalous nucleotide sharing, were excluded from co-occurrence clustering. Imported from immuneACCESS, the table was reduced by TCRdb to in-frame sequences with V and J called. These copies leave out some clones; in studies compared against another copy, an unresolved V gene accounts for under half, and the cause of the remainder is not known. Clonal size and the V and J genes are those of that table, whereas D and trimming came from the DNA. This sample has some 180,000 clones in its table, and 82% of those were observed once. The top ten hold about 1.5% of the sample.

To note about this clone: Its antigen is unknown. No quality values exist for individual bases; no much larger clone is one base distant.

The cohort comprised several hundred healthy bone marrow donors. All cohort members were sampled while nominally healthy, although unrecorded immune exposures were likely present. The donor tested CMV seronegative, placing the donor among the 350 or so seronegative members of the cohort. A peripheral blood sample was collected from each donor, and TCR beta sequencing was performed on peripheral blood mononuclear cells. The Qiagen DNeasy Blood Extraction Kit was used to extract genomic DNA from the blood cell samples. The study at large found these results: A group of highly shared sequence variants was considered likely to be a technical artifact of the sequencing pipeline. Correlated functional status among segregating V segments might be attributable to linkage disequilibrium, but an unknown experimental factor could not be ruled out. In both the original and validation cohorts, the classifier was reported to diagnose cytomegalovirus status with high specificity and sensitivity. According to a later analysis, TCR association rates differed among HLA loci, with DRB1 alleles showing the most associated TCRs and HLA-C alleles showing the fewest. Because counts were too low, fewer than 20 rarely observed V segments, including chromosome 9 orphons, were excluded from the earlier analysis of several hundred of the donors. According to the authors, the approach could potentially be generalized to other disease states and immunological phenotypes. A few of the identified cytomegalovirus-associated TCR beta chains were confirmed in vitro to be specific for cytomegalovirus antigens. While some public TCRs were present in many individuals, most TCR sequences turned up only very rarely across donors. Broadly in line with IMGT annotations, most TCR beta V segments showed up in productive rearrangements about 90% or about 30% of the time in an earlier analysis of 450 to 750 of the donors. The study listed 164 TCR beta chains as associated with cytomegalovirus. Several of the top co-occurrence clusters appeared to be linked to parvovirus B19, influenza, CMV and Epstein-Barr virus, according to a later analysis. Strong co-occurrence of HLA alleles, especially DR and DQ, made assigning TCR associations to individual alleles difficult. V-gene and J-gene trimming of TCR beta chains was associated with a missense DCLRE1C variant in a later genetic analysis, and the association was replicated in an independent cohort. Most CMV-associated TCR beta chains appeared to be HLA-restricted in a later analysis, and the HLA associations seemed to be driven largely by CMV exposure. At a false discovery rate of 0.05, a later analysis linked about 16,000 TCR beta sequences to specific HLA alleles. Some IMGT-functional V segments, including TRBV6-2 and TRBV6-3, could not be distinguished by the 87-base-pair reads and were therefore excluded. CMV serostatus was the only immune exposure information available for the cohort. The presence/absence analyses assumed that sequencing depth was roughly uniform across donors, and that assumption may not be true. According to a later genetic analysis, donors in an Asian-associated ancestry cluster had fewer N-insertions in productive TCRs than the roughly 700-donor mean. A further reported finding was that TCR beta sequences accurately predicted the HLA-A and HLA-B alleles for most subjects in the first cohort. In this cohort, only TCR beta chains were sequenced, and detectable features were limited by the absence of alpha or paired-chain data. A later analysis found that HLA-associated TCR beta chains were more clonally expanded and had lower generation probabilities than equally common non-associated chains. Because HLA typing was missing for some donors at each locus, association tests included only the typed subset.

The receptor's source is a man aged 35-49 years in good health and CMV-seronegative. This sequence uses TRBV7-2 and TRBJ1-2; TRBD1 lines up with 9 middle nucleotides. The sample was PBMCs. Here the CDR3 is given as CASSRDRESGYTF. In nucleotide form, the sequence is TGTGCCAGCAGCAGGGACAGGGAAAGTGGCTACACCTTC.